Listed below are T cell receptor beta chains from one sample, sequenced in a study of CXCR3-negative and CXCR3-positive naive CD8 T cells. Reanalyzing the 5' RACE reads, TCRdb keeps one entry per CDR3 protein, without DNA. The sample totals about 150,000 distinct CDR3 sequences; its top ten clones hold 0.45% to 0.55%. The sample consisted of naive CXCR3+ CD8+ T cells from blood. The receptors were sampled from a human donor in good health. Some clones in this sample may be carry-over from other donors' samples. CDR3s include the opening cysteine and the closing phenylalanine or tryptophan.

J,V,CDR3
TRBJ2-1,TRBV20-1,CSARDLLSGGYNEQFF
TRBJ2-1,TRBV28,CASSLRTGVPNEQFF
TRBJ2-5,TRBV4-1,CASSQVLLGQRLAAETQYF
TRBJ1-1,TRBV4-3,CASSQDRAYTEAFF
TRBJ2-7,TRBV5-1,CASSSGLTYEQYF
TRBJ2-1,TRBV21-1,CASILSSWAGEGHEQFF
TRBJ1-6,TRBV7-9,CASSPSDSNSPLHF
TRBJ1-5,TRBV12-3/TRBV12-4,CASSLTDRANQPQHF
TRBJ2-7,TRBV20-1,CSARDLEGSYEQYF
TRBJ1-5,TRBV6-2/TRBV6-3,CASIGTSQVSNQPQHF
TRBJ2-7,TRBV4-1,CASSQGLRYEQYF
TRBJ2-3,TRBV27,CASSSASTGPQYF
TRBJ2-1,TRBV3-1,CASSQVSNSYNEQFF
TRBJ1-6,TRBV7-9,CASSLDDGTGTGYNSPLHF
TRBJ2-7,TRBV20-1,CSARAATGLNYEQYF
TRBJ2-1,TRBV28,CASSLTGSLEQFF
TRBJ2-7,TRBV4-3,CASSRRWTDYEQYF
TRBJ2-5,TRBV12-3/TRBV12-4,CASSSQGIRSETQYF
TRBJ2-5,TRBV28,CASRSTSGQETQYF
TRBJ2-7,TRBV20-1,CSARPRGRESSYEQYF
TRBJ2-7,TRBV7-9,CASSFLTGGALPEQYF
TRBJ1-2,TRBV27,CASRNLGDGAGYTF
TRBJ1-2,TRBV4-2,CASSQVADYGYTF
TRBJ1-6,TRBV20-1,CSARDPTGGGSPLHF
TRBJ2-2,TRBV4-3,CASSPTDSYTGEQFF
TRBJ2-3,TRBV20-1,CSATGARLAASTDTQYF
TRBJ1-1,TRBV29-1,CSVDKASTEAFF
TRBJ2-7,TRBV4-1,CASSLGRARLYEQYF
TRBJ2-5,TRBV4-1,CASSGRLAGGETQYF